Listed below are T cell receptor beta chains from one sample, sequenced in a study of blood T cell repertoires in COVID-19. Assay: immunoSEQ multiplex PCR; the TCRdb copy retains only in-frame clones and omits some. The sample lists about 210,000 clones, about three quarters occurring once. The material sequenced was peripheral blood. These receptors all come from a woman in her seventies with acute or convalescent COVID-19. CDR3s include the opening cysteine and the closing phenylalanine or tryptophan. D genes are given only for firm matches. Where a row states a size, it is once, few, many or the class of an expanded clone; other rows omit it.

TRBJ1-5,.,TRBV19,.,CASRTRVQPQHF,TGTGCCAGTAGAACCAGGGTTCAGCCCCAGCATTTT
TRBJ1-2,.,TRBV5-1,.,CASTGVMGDGYTF,TGCGCCAGCACAGGGGTGATGGGAGATGGCTACACCTTC
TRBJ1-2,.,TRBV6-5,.,CASSPVPQGRGGYTF,TGTGCCAGCAGTCCCGTCCCCCAGGGGAGGGGTGGCTACACCTTC
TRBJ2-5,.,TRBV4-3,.,CASSLKGGIETQYF,TGCGCCAGCAGCCTCAAAGGGGGTATAGAGACCCAGTACTTC
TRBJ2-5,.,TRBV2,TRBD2,CASSEGVIAGGQETQYF,TGTGCCAGCAGTGAAGGGGTGATAGCGGGGGGCCAAGAGACCCAGTACTTC
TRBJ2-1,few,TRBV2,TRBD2,CASLRVAGGNNEQFF,TGTGCCAGCCTCCGGGTAGCGGGGGGGAACAATGAGCAGTTCTTC
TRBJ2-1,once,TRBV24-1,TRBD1,CATSVASGGPYNEQFF,TGTGCCACCAGTGTTGCTTCAGGGGGCCCCTACAATGAGCAGTTCTTC
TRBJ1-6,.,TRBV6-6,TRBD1,CASSSYRDRINSPLHF,TGTGCCAGCAGTTCCTACCGGGACAGAATTAATTCACCCCTCCACTTT
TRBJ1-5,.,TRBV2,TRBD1,CASTETGGPNQPQHF,TGTGCCAGCACGGAGACAGGGGGCCCCAATCAGCCCCAGCATTTT
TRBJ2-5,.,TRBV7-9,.,CASSSLTQYF,TGTGCCAGCAGCTCGTTGACCCAGTACTTC
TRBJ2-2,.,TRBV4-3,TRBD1,CASSQGQGGRTGELFF,TGCGCCAGCAGCCAAGGACAGGGGGGTCGGACCGGGGAGCTGTTTTTT
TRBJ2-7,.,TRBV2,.,CASSDMDTPQVSRHF,TGTGCCAGCAGTGATATGGACACGCCCCAAGTCTCGCGCCACTTC
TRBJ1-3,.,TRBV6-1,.,CASSEGHLSGNTIYF,TGTGCCAGCAGTGAAGGACACCTCTCTGGAAACACCATATATTTT
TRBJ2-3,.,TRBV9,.,CASSVAGGARTDTQYF,TGTGCCAGCAGCGTAGCTGGAGGGGCTCGCACAGATACGCAGTATTTT
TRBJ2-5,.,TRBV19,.,CASSIVAAGDQETQYF,TGTGCCAGTAGTATAGTGGCGGCAGGGGATCAAGAGACCCAGTACTTC
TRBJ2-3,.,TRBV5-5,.,CASSAPGQLSF,TGTGCCAGCAGCGCCCCGGGACAACTGTCTTTT
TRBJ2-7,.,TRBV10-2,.,CASRQSQTYEQYF,TGCGCCAGCAGACAGTCACAGACCTACGAGCAGTACTTC
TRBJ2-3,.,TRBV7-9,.,CASTVSLGGSSTDTQYF,TGTGCCAGCACCGTCTCCTTGGGGGGTTCTAGCACAGATACGCAGTATTTT
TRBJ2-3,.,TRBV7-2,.,CASTLGGGADTQYF,TGTGCCAGCACACTGGGGGGAGGAGCGGATACGCAGTATTTT
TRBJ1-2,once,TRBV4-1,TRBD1,CASSQGAQGALNGYTF,TGCGCCAGCAGCCAAGGAGCTCAGGGGGCTCTCAATGGCTACACCTTC
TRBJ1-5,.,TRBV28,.,CASSLWGRGRNQPQHF,TGTGCCAGCAGTTTATGGGGGCGTGGGCGCAATCAGCCCCAGCATTTT
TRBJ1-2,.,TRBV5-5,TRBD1,CASSSYDRASILTF,TGTGCCAGCAGCTCTTACGACAGGGCCTCTATTCTCACCTTC
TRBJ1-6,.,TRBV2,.,CASSEVSPINSPLHF,TGTGCCAGCAGTGAAGTGAGCCCCATAAATTCACCCCTCCACTTT
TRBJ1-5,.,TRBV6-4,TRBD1,CASSATGFGQPQHF,TGTGCCAGCAGTGCGACAGGGTTTGGACAGCCCCAGCATTTT
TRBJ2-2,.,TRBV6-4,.,CASARLATGELFF,TGTGCCAGCGCGCGACTTGCAACCGGGGAGCTGTTTTTT
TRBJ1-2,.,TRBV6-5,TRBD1,CASSYLDRGGYGYTF,TGTGCCAGCAGTTACTTGGACAGGGGTGGATATGGCTACACCTTC
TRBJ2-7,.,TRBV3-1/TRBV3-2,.,CASSQQAGIYEQYF,TGTGCCAGCAGCCAACAGGCGGGGATTTACGAGCAGTACTTC
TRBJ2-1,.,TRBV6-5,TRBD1,CASSYSGQSYNEQFF,TGTGCCAGCAGTTACTCGGGACAGTCTTACAATGAGCAGTTCTTC
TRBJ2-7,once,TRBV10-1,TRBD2,CASSDGGGYEQYF,TGCGCCAGCAGTGACGGGGGGGGATACGAGCAGTACTTC
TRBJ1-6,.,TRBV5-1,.,CASSLGGGSPLHF,TGCGCCAGCAGCTTGGGAGGGGGTTCACCCCTCCACTTT
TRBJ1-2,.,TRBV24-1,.,CATSIGRNYGYTF,TGTGCCACCAGTATTGGCAGGAACTATGGCTACACCTTC
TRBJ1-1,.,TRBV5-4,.,CASSLGRDFEAFF,TGTGCCAGCAGCTTGGGAAGGGACTTTGAAGCTTTCTTT
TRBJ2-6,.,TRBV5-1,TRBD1,CASSSTGVGANVLTF,TGCGCCAGCAGCTCGACAGGGGTTGGGGCCAACGTCCTGACTTTC
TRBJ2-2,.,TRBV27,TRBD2,CASSSRTSGGFANTGELFF,TGTGCCAGCAGTTCTCGGACTAGCGGGGGGTTCGCGAACACCGGGGAGCTGTTTTTT
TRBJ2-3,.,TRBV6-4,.,CASSDSGATDTQYF,TGTGCCAGCAGTGACTCGGGCGCCACAGATACGCAGTATTTT
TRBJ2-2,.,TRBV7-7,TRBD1,CASSLAGTGNTGELFF,TGTGCCAGCAGCTTAGCCGGGACAGGGAACACCGGGGAGCTGTTTTTT
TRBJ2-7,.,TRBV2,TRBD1,CASRSSGGRPGEQYF,TGTGCCAGCAGAAGTTCAGGGGGCAGGCCTGGCGAGCAGTACTTC
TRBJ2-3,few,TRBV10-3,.,CAIGESRGPTDTQYF,TGTGCCATCGGGGAGAGTCGAGGGCCCACAGATACGCAGTATTTT
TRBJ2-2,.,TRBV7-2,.,CASSGRQRSKLFF,TGTGCCAGCAGCGGTCGACAGCGCTCTAAGCTGTTTTTT
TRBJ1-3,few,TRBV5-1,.,CASSLDGGSGNTIYF,TGCGCCAGCAGCTTGGACGGAGGGTCGGGAAACACCATATATTTT
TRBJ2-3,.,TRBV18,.,CASSPSGIGTDTQYF,TGTGCCAGCTCACCTTCGGGGATCGGCACAGATACGCAGTATTTT
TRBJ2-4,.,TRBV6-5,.,CASSQTNRAKNIQYF,TGTGCCAGCAGCCAGACCAACAGAGCCAAAAACATTCAGTACTTC
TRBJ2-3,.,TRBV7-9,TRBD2,CASSFLAGAYTQYF,TGTGCCAGCAGCTTTTTAGCGGGGGCTTATACGCAGTATTTT
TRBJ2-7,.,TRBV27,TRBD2,CASSPSGGSYEQYF,TGTGCCAGCTCCCCGAGCGGGGGGTCCTACGAGCAGTACTTC
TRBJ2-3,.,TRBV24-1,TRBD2,CATSDSGEVTDTQYF,TGTGCCACCAGTGACAGCGGGGAGGTCACAGATACGCAGTATTTT